This T cell receptor (beta chain) is drawn from a study of T cells in Graves' hyperthyroidism and ophthalmopathy (dated by TCRdb to about 2019). With regard to the full study: Peripheral blood samples were taken at initial diagnosis, before any treatment was given. Once sampling was done, hyperthyroidism patients were given methimazole at a starting dose of 30 mg daily, whereas ophthalmopathy patients were given high-dose intravenous methylprednisolone. The roughly 91 discovery patients were randomly divided into training and test sets at a 7:3 ratio. Whether ophthalmopathy could be predicted prospectively was tested in an independent validation cohort made up of 18 to 20 hyperthyroidism patients plus 17 patients who later progressed to ophthalmopathy. TCR V-J signatures able to tell the groups apart were searched for in a discovery cohort of 90 to 100 patients, of whom fewer than 45 had Graves' ophthalmopathy and 57 had stable Graves' hyperthyroidism. The paper describes TCR Vbeta CDR3 sequencing of 120 to 150 peripheral blood samples, made up of 43 ophthalmopathy patients, roughly 80 hyperthyroidism patients and 17 progressor patients. In more than 5 Graves' hyperthyroidism patients, the study also compared T-cell repertoires from thyroid tissue with T-cell repertoires from blood.

CDR3 length: 16 amino acids, cysteine to phenylalanine. Only the CDR3 DNA is retained, 48 bases long and in frame from the first base. V is cut by 0 bases and J by 4 bases, and the space between the germline ends is 15 bases. CDR1 MNHEY and CDR2 SVGEGT were looked up in the germline V gene. This clonotype was found a few times. The antigen it recognizes is unknown. No base-level quality is on record; no much larger clone is a single base apart. Points the paper makes about the study in general: Sample size was not statistically predetermined, and blinding of investigators to group allocation was not performed. During validation, the model predicted progression to ophthalmopathy a median of around six months ahead of onset, with approximately 70% sensitivity and 72.22% specificity. A 13 V-J signature model separated ophthalmopathy from stable hyperthyroidism, with roughly 88% sensitivity and 81.08% specificity in cross-validation and 80%/75% in testing. Most expanded thyroid clonotypes (frequency above 0.001) were also found in blood, which suggests that blood repertoires may mirror thyroid immune responses.

Amplification of TCR beta CDR3 regions was carried out from RNA transcripts. The first round of RT-PCR for the TCR CDR3 was performed with the HTBI primer set and the Qiagen OneStep RT-PCR kit. The libraries were constructed in a second round of multiplex PCR and then size-selected and purified. Libraries were sequenced paired-end with 100 bp reads on an Illumina HiSeq2000. The study's processing was this. SOAPnuke was used to process the raw data, throwing out any read that contained adapters or uncalled bases, had a mean Phred below 15, or lacked an exact constant-primer or identifier match. High-quality paired reads were merged using COPE v1.2.5, and each unique nucleotide sequence was defined as a clonotype. MiTCR v1.1 was used to align the clonotypes against IMGT TRBV, TRBD and TRBJ reference segments. Analysis was restricted to V-J combinations with a frequency above 0.0001, which covered just over 98% of repertoires. The TCS score was defined as the ratio of F50 (clonal expansion) to E x V (chaos), calculated using BLOSUM62-based TCRdist between CDR3 peptides within each V-J. Welch's t-statistics and random forest reduced around 520 V-J features to 10 to 15, which were used in a naive Bayes classifier (R e1071). The raw public reads went through TCRdb reprocessing: fastp at Q25, MiXCR clone calling, in-frame beta chains kept. Under each unique CDR3 protein, matching rows form one entry showing the most common genes and DNA. Clone size and V and J calls follow TCRdb, not the original study. The sample table shows fewer than 650,000 distinct CDR3 sequences, and roughly 14% are seen once. Under 7% of the sample is in the top ten clones.

The hyperthyroidism patients were between 18 and 65 years old and newly diagnosed, with a disease duration of less than 2 months. Patients with uncontrolled infections, other autoimmune diseases, pregnancy or lactation were excluded. Clinical symptoms, serum thyroxine and TRAb, thyroid ultrasound, and orbital computed tomography formed the basis for the diagnoses. Blood from progressor patients was collected at the time of first diagnosis with hyperthyroidism, before any ophthalmopathy symptoms had appeared. PBMCs were separated from over 9 ml of fresh peripheral blood using Ficoll-Paque density gradient centrifugation. Progressor patients were defined as those initially diagnosed with Graves' hyperthyroidism in whom ophthalmopathy developed during follow-up. Total RNA was extracted using Trizol reagent, and RNA quality was assessed on an Agilent 2100 Bioanalyzer.

The rearranged chain carries TRBV6-2 or TRBV6-3 and TRBJ1-1, with an unclear D gene assignment. This TCR came from a woman aged 25 to 45 with Graves' hyperthyroidism that later progressed to Graves' ophthalmopathy. The sample comprised blood. Read as DNA, the sequence is TGTGCCAGCAGTTACTCCAGGACTACCCTGGGCACTGAAGCTTTCTTT. Its product reads: CASSYSRTTLGTEAFF.